The source of this T cell receptor (beta chain) is a study of T cells after posttransplantation cyclophosphamide. Broader study findings: Later post-transplant blood repertoires were often dominated by donor CD8+ memory clones.

TCRdb's table, derived via immunoSEQ multiplex PCR, lists solely in-frame clones and lacks some. The sample shows tens of thousands of clones, no singletons; the ten largest hold approximately 1.5%. On the day of bone marrow donation, the related graft donor provided peripheral blood. This clone was found many times. Its target is unknown. The sequence derives from a man aged 50-59 years in good health, CMV-negative, and a related stem cell transplant donor. Sequencing was carried out using PBMCs.

This chain's CDR3 is CASSEVGGGLHEQFF. Written as DNA, the CDR3 is TGCGCCAGCAGTGAAGTTGGCGGGGGGCTGCATGAGCAGTTCTTC. The chain carries TRBV10-1 and TRBJ2-1; 8 nucleotides match TRBD2. Germline V gene data show CDR1 as WNHNN and CDR2 as SYGVQD (reference sequence). The CDR3 is 15 amino acids. Losses at the gene ends were 3 bases for V and 8 bases for J; bases not matched to a gene: 9.